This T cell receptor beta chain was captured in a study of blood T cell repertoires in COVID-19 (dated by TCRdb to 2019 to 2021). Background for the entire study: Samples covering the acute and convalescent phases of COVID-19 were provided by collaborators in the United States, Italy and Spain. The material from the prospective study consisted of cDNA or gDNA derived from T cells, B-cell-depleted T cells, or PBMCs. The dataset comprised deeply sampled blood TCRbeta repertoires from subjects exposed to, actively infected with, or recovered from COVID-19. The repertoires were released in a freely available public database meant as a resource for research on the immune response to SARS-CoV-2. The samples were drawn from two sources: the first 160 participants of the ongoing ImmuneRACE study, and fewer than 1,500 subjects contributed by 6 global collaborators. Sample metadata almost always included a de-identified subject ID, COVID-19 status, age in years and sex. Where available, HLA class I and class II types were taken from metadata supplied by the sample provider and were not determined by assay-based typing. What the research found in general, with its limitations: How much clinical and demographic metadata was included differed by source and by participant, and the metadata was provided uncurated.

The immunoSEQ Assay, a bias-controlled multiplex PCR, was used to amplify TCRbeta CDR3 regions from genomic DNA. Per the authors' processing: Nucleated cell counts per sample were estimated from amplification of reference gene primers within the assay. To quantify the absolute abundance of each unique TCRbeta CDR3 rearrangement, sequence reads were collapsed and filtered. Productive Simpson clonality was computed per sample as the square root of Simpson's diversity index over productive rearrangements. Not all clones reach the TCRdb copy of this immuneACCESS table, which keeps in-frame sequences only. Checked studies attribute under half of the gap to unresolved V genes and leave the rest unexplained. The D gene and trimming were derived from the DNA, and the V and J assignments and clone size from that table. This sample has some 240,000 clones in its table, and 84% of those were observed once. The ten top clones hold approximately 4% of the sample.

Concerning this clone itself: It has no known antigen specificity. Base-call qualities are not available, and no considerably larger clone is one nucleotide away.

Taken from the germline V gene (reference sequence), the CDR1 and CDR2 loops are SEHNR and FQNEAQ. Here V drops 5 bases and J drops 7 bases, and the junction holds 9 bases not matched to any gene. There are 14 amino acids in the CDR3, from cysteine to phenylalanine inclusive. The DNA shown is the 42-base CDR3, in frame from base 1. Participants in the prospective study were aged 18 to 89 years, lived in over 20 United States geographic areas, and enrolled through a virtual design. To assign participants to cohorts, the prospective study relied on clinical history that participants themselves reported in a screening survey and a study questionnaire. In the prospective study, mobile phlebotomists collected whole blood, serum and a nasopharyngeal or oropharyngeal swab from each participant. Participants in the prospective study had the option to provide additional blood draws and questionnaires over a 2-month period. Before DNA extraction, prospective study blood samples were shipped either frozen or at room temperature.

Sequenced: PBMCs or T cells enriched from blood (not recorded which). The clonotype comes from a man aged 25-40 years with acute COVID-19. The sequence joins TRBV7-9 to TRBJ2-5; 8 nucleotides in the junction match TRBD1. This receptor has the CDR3 CASSLGQGMWTQYF. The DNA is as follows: TGTGCCAGCAGCCTCGGACAGGGAATGTGGACCCAGTACTTC.